Listed here are 3 T cell receptor beta chains from one sample, sequenced in a study of shared clonotypes between healthy human individuals. Sequencing was performed with immunoSEQ multiplex PCR; in TCRdb, only in-frame clones are kept and a portion is missing. The profile covers some 2,100,000 clones, with about 92% appearing a single time and 1.5% to 2% taken by the ten largest. Naive CD8 cells lacked CD45RO and underwent positive selection for CCR7, leaving out terminally differentiated effector memory CD45RA+ cells. Material for sequencing was naive CD8+ T cells from PBMCs. Every receptor here comes from a man aged 18 to 29 in good health. Some clones in this sample may be carry-over from other donors' samples.

The chain is built from TRBV9 and TRBJ2-7, with 10 bases lining up with TRBD2. The length of the CDR3 is 17 residues. Germline V CDR1 and CDR2: SGDLS, YYNGEE. Trimming removed 0 bases from V and 2 bases from J; junction bases left unmatched: 8. The CDR3 coding sequence is TGTGCCAGCAGCGTAGGGGTGACTAGCGGGCTTACCTACGAGCAGTACTTC. Protein: CASSVGVTSGLTYEQYF.

The chain uses TRBV28 and TRBJ1-2; 8 bases are a match to TRBD1. Trimming took 2 bases from V and 4 from J; bases not matched to a gene: 3. CDR3 size: 14 residues. Germline V gives CDR1 MDHEN, CDR2 SYDVKM. CDR3 amino acids: CASSLGTGGYGYTF. CDR3 coding DNA: TGTGCCAGCAGTTTAGGAACAGGGGGCTATGGCTACACCTTC.

The chain links TRBV5-4 to TRBJ1-4; maybe TRBD1 (6 bases). CDR3 size: 17 residues. Trimming removed 4 bases at V and 6 bases at J, with 22 bases between. CDR1 is SGHNT, CDR2 YYREEE, per germline (reference sequence). Here the CDR3 DNA reads TGTGCCAGCAGCCGCTGGTCTACCGGGGGCATTGATGAAAAACTGTTTTTT. Its translation: CASSRWSTGGIDEKLFF. Together with reference TRBV5-4 and TRBJ1-4, the CDR3 gives the full variable domain: ETGVTQSPTHLIKTRGQQVTLRCSSQSGHNTVSWYQQALGQGPQFIFQYYREEENGRGNFPPRFSGLQFPNYSSELNVNALELDDSALYLCASSRWSTGGIDEKLFFGSGTQLSVL.